The present entry profiles one T cell receptor beta chain with its context. Its antigen is undetermined. The second PCR ran about 6 to 11 cycles with a sample-barcoded 5' primer and J-beta primers. TCRdb re-analysed the 5' RACE reads in MiXCR, keeping a single row per CDR3 protein. Found here are approximately 800,000 distinct CDR3 sequences, under 40% of them singletons; the top ten hold roughly 13%. This specimen comes from a study of blood T cells in healthy people across ages. The overall study: About one barcoded beta molecule per two T cells was the capture yield of template switching.

Study-level findings and limits: Expanded clonotype changes were possibly confounded by unknown donor CMV status.

Germline V gives CDR1 DFQATT, CDR2 SNEGSKA (reference sequence). The trim removed 5 bases at V and 7 bases at J, leaving 7 bases unmatched. This CDR3 has 13 amino acids. Sequences were obtained from blood. The receptor was derived from a man younger than 35 in good health. This rearrangement joins TRBV20-1 to TRBJ1-5; 8 bases match TRBD1. CDR3 DNA sequence: TGCAGTGCTGGGACAGGAGAAGGGCAGCCCCAGCATTTT. Protein product: CSAGTGEGQPQHF.